Listed below are T cell receptor beta chains from one sample, sequenced in a study of blood T cell repertoires in COVID-19. Using immunoSEQ multiplex PCR, the repertoire was profiled, and TCRdb retains in-frame clones only, with some absent. The data show 55,000 to 70,000 clones, 88% seen once. The sample taken for sequencing was PBMCs or T cells enriched from blood (not recorded which). These receptors were obtained from a woman between 40 and 50 years old who had recovered from COVID-19. Both conserved end residues are part of each CDR3. Each record gives: CDR3 protein, CDR3 DNA, D gene, V gene, J gene, clone size. A D gene is named only where the DNA matches it firmly. Some rows have no size entry. The others give once, few or many, or a class for an expanded clone.

cdr3_aa: CASSEVGTGHQPQHF
cdr3_nt: TGTGCCAGCAGTGAAGTAGGGACAGGACATCAGCCCCAGCATTTT
d_call: TRBD1
v_call: TRBV6-1
j_call: TRBJ1-5
clone_size: NA

cdr3_aa: CASSRPGQMNTEAFF
cdr3_nt: TGTGCCAGCAGCCGACCGGGACAGATGAACACTGAAGCTTTCTTT
d_call: TRBD1
v_call: TRBV5-6
j_call: TRBJ1-1
clone_size: NA

cdr3_aa: CASSDRNTEAFF
cdr3_nt: TGTGCCAGCAGTGACAGGAACACTGAAGCTTTCTTT
d_call: NA
v_call: TRBV6-6
j_call: TRBJ1-1
clone_size: NA

cdr3_aa: CASSLSRLGTGTYEQYF
cdr3_nt: TGCGCCAGCAGCTTGTCTAGATTAGGGACAGGGACCTACGAGCAGTACTTC
d_call: TRBD1
v_call: TRBV5-1
j_call: TRBJ2-7
clone_size: NA

cdr3_aa: CASSMTDYGYTF
cdr3_nt: TGTGCCAGCAGTATGACAGACTATGGCTACACCTTC
d_call: NA
v_call: TRBV12-3/TRBV12-4
j_call: TRBJ1-2
clone_size: NA

cdr3_aa: CASSHSPQGGDGYTF
cdr3_nt: TGTGCCAGCAGCCATTCTCCCCAAGGGGGCGACGGCTACACCTTC
d_call: TRBD1
v_call: TRBV3-1/TRBV3-2
j_call: TRBJ1-2
clone_size: NA

cdr3_aa: CASSPGEVQETQYF
cdr3_nt: TGCGCCAGCAGCCCCGGGGAGGTCCAGGAGACCCAGTACTTC
d_call: NA
v_call: TRBV4-1
j_call: TRBJ2-5
clone_size: NA

cdr3_aa: CASNDRVKDYGYTF
cdr3_nt: TGTGCCAGCAACGACAGGGTAAAGGACTATGGCTACACCTTC
d_call: TRBD1
v_call: TRBV14
j_call: TRBJ1-2
clone_size: few

cdr3_aa: CASSHPNRAEAFF
cdr3_nt: TGTGCCAGCAGCCATCCCAACAGGGCTGAAGCTTTCTTT
d_call: NA
v_call: TRBV3-1/TRBV3-2
j_call: TRBJ1-1
clone_size: few

cdr3_aa: CASSSSSIAGDPKNIQYF
cdr3_nt: TGTGCCAGCAGCTCGTCGTCGATTGCAGGGGATCCCAAAAACATTCAGTACTTC
d_call: NA
v_call: TRBV7-9
j_call: TRBJ2-4
clone_size: NA

cdr3_aa: CASRYRVEYSPLHF
cdr3_nt: TGTGCCAGCAGGTACAGGGTCGAGTATTCACCCCTCCACTTT
d_call: NA
v_call: TRBV28
j_call: TRBJ1-6
clone_size: NA

cdr3_aa: CASSPHGGSTEAFF
cdr3_nt: TGTGCCAGCAGCCCCCATGGGGGGAGTACTGAAGCTTTCTTT
d_call: NA
v_call: TRBV13
j_call: TRBJ1-1
clone_size: NA

cdr3_aa: CASSLTRLKSSATGELFF
cdr3_nt: TGTGCCAGCAGCTTAACGCGGCTCAAAAGTTCCGCCACCGGGGAGCTGTTTTTT
d_call: NA
v_call: TRBV7-2
j_call: TRBJ2-2
clone_size: once

cdr3_aa: CASSPTTGGTEAFF
cdr3_nt: TGCGCCAGCAGCCCTACGACAGGGGGCACTGAAGCTTTCTTT
d_call: TRBD1
v_call: TRBV5-1
j_call: TRBJ1-1
clone_size: NA

cdr3_aa: CASSAQGDKAFF
cdr3_nt: TGTGCCAGCAGTGCACAGGGGGACAAAGCTTTCTTT
d_call: TRBD1
v_call: TRBV12-3/TRBV12-4
j_call: TRBJ1-1
clone_size: NA

cdr3_aa: CSVSSGEVSGANVLTF
cdr3_nt: TGCAGCGTTTCTTCAGGGGAAGTCTCTGGGGCCAACGTCCTGACTTTC
d_call: NA
v_call: TRBV29-1
j_call: TRBJ2-6
clone_size: once

cdr3_aa: CASTPPGEGYTF
cdr3_nt: TGTGCCAGCACCCCCCCGGGGGAGGGTTACACCTTC
d_call: NA
v_call: TRBV12-3/TRBV12-4
j_call: TRBJ1-2
clone_size: NA

cdr3_aa: CASSPLVRGLHSGNEQFF
cdr3_nt: TGTGCCAGCTCACCATTAGTGCGAGGACTTCACTCGGGAAATGAGCAGTTCTTC
d_call: NA
v_call: TRBV18
j_call: TRBJ2-1
clone_size: NA

cdr3_aa: CASGPRGTSIYGYTF
cdr3_nt: TGTGCTAGTGGTCCTAGAGGGACATCCATCTATGGCTACACCTTC
d_call: NA
v_call: TRBV12-5
j_call: TRBJ1-2
clone_size: NA

cdr3_aa: CASSSPSGGSYNEQFF
cdr3_nt: TGTGCCAGCAGTAGTCCTAGCGGGGGGTCCTACAATGAGCAGTTCTTC
d_call: TRBD2
v_call: TRBV25-1
j_call: TRBJ2-1
clone_size: NA

cdr3_aa: CSVEQTNYGYTF
cdr3_nt: TGCAGCGTCGAACAGACTAACTATGGCTACACCTTC
d_call: NA
v_call: TRBV29-1
j_call: TRBJ1-2
clone_size: NA

cdr3_aa: CASSTRQGFYEQYF
cdr3_nt: TGTGCCAGCAGCACACGACAGGGGTTCTACGAGCAGTACTTC
d_call: TRBD1
v_call: TRBV7-9
j_call: TRBJ2-7
clone_size: NA

cdr3_aa: CASSITGNYEQYF
cdr3_nt: TGTGCCAGTAGTATAACAGGGAACTACGAGCAGTACTTC
d_call: NA
v_call: TRBV19
j_call: TRBJ2-7
clone_size: NA

cdr3_aa: CASSLQRSATQYF
cdr3_nt: TGCGCCAGCAGCCTTCAGCGGAGCGCGACCCAGTACTTC
d_call: NA
v_call: TRBV4-1
j_call: TRBJ2-5
clone_size: NA

cdr3_aa: CASSFSGQGGGYTF
cdr3_nt: TGTGCCAGCAGCTTTAGCGGACAGGGGGGCGGCTACACCTTC
d_call: TRBD1
v_call: TRBV7-2
j_call: TRBJ1-2
clone_size: NA

cdr3_aa: CASSLGAGPPEQFF
cdr3_nt: TGTGCCAGCAGCCTGGGAGCGGGACCCCCTGAGCAGTTCTTC
d_call: TRBD2
v_call: TRBV5-8
j_call: TRBJ2-1
clone_size: few

cdr3_aa: CASSPPDRENGCNQPQHF
cdr3_nt: TGCGCCAGCAGTCCCCCGGACAGGGAAAATGGGTGCAATCAGCCCCAGCATTTT
d_call: TRBD1
v_call: TRBV23-1
j_call: TRBJ1-5
clone_size: NA

cdr3_aa: CASSPGQGNGYTF
cdr3_nt: TGTGCCAGCAGTCCCGGACAGGGAAATGGCTACACCTTC
d_call: TRBD1
v_call: TRBV12-3/TRBV12-4
j_call: TRBJ1-2
clone_size: NA

cdr3_aa: CASSSGVNTEAFF
cdr3_nt: TGCGCCAGCAGCTCAGGGGTGAACACTGAAGCTTTCTTT
d_call: NA
v_call: TRBV4-1
j_call: TRBJ1-1
clone_size: NA

cdr3_aa: CASSYVEGDYNEQFF
cdr3_nt: TGTGCCAGCAGTTACGTTGAGGGGGACTACAATGAGCAGTTCTTC
d_call: NA
v_call: TRBV6-2/TRBV6-3
j_call: TRBJ2-1
clone_size: NA

cdr3_aa: CASSQDRLGNTEAFF
cdr3_nt: TGTGCCAGCAGCCAAGACAGGTTAGGAAACACTGAAGCTTTCTTT
d_call: NA
v_call: TRBV5-4
j_call: TRBJ1-1
clone_size: NA

cdr3_aa: CASSYRGGPTEAFF
cdr3_nt: TGTGCCAGCAGTTACCGGGGAGGCCCCACTGAAGCTTTCTTT
d_call: NA
v_call: TRBV6-5
j_call: TRBJ1-1
clone_size: NA

cdr3_aa: CASSQMTGTNTLPGDTGELFF
cdr3_nt: TGCGCCAGCAGCCAGATGACCGGGACTAACACACTCCCGGGGGACACCGGGGAGCTGTTTTTT
d_call: TRBD2
v_call: TRBV4-1
j_call: TRBJ2-2
clone_size: NA

cdr3_aa: CASRTPGDYEQYF
cdr3_nt: TGTGCCAGCAGGACCCCGGGGGACTACGAGCAGTACTTC
d_call: NA
v_call: TRBV6-6
j_call: TRBJ2-7
clone_size: NA

cdr3_aa: CASSLDFWGGNEQFF
cdr3_nt: TGTGCCAGCAGTTTAGATTTTTGGGGGGGCAATGAGCAGTTCTTC
d_call: TRBD2
v_call: TRBV27
j_call: TRBJ2-1
clone_size: NA

cdr3_aa: CASSLVGITGDYNEQFF
cdr3_nt: TGTGCCAGCAGCTTAGTTGGGATCACAGGGGACTACAATGAGCAGTTCTTC
d_call: TRBD1
v_call: TRBV11-2
j_call: TRBJ2-1
clone_size: NA

cdr3_aa: CASSLYRGDAEAFF
cdr3_nt: TGTGCCAGCAGTTTGTACAGGGGGGACGCTGAAGCTTTCTTT
d_call: TRBD1
v_call: TRBV27
j_call: TRBJ1-1
clone_size: NA

cdr3_aa: CASSAMGQGGAPLHF
cdr3_nt: TGTGCCAGTAGTGCCATGGGACAGGGTGGAGCACCCCTCCACTTT
d_call: TRBD1
v_call: TRBV19
j_call: TRBJ1-6
clone_size: NA

cdr3_aa: CASRRQGSGSPLHF
cdr3_nt: TGCGCCAGCAGAAGACAGGGATCGGGGTCACCCCTCCACTTT
d_call: TRBD1
v_call: TRBV5-1
j_call: TRBJ1-6
clone_size: NA